The rows below give T cell receptor beta chains drawn from one sample of a study of cytomegalovirus exposure and HLA in healthy donors. Assay: immunoSEQ multiplex PCR; the TCRdb copy retains only in-frame clones and omits some. Among hundreds of thousands of clones listed, roughly 91% were seen once. The sample comprised PBMCs. Receptors originate from a woman aged 18 to 35 in good health and CMV-seropositive. The CDR3 runs from the conserved cysteine through the conserved F or W. The order of the fields is J gene, V gene, clone size, D gene, CDR3 DNA, CDR3 protein. D genes are given only for firm matches. The size of a clone is reported for some rows only, either as once, few or many, or as a class for expanded clones.

TRBJ1-4,TRBV11-2,NA,TRBD1,TGTGCCAGCAGCCCCTTCCAGGGGGCGCGGGGTGAAAAACTGTTTTTT,CASSPFQGARGEKLFF
TRBJ1-1,TRBV11-1,NA,TRBD1,TGTGCCAGCAGCTTAATCGGGACAGGGATCACTGAAGCTTTCTTT,CASSLIGTGITEAFF
TRBJ2-1,TRBV4-1,NA,TRBD2,TGCGCCAGCAGCCAAGCCCCAGGACTAGCCCGCCCGGATGAGCAGTTCTTC,CASSQAPGLARPDEQFF
TRBJ2-5,TRBV9,NA,TRBD2,TGTGCCAGCAGCCCCGGGACTAGTGATGGGACCCAGTACTTC,CASSPGTSDGTQYF
TRBJ2-5,TRBV6-1,once,NA,TGTGCCAGCATCACACGGGTAGCCAACGGGGAGACCCAGTACTTC,CASITRVANGETQYF
TRBJ2-2,TRBV6-4,NA,TRBD2,TGTGCCAGCAGAGGGACTAGCTTTACCGGGGAGCTGTTTTTT,CASRGTSFTGELFF
TRBJ1-5,TRBV10-3,NA,NA,TGTGCCATCTCGGGGTTTCTCAATCAGCCCCAGCATTTT,CAISGFLNQPQHF
TRBJ2-7,TRBV2,NA,TRBD2,TGTGCCAGCAGTGGTAGGGGTAAGTCGGCTAGCGGGATGTACGAGCAGTACTTC,CASSGRGKSASGMYEQYF
TRBJ1-2,TRBV11-2,NA,TRBD1,TGTGCCAGCGGACAGGGTCGTAACTATGGCTACACCTTC,CASGQGRNYGYTF
TRBJ2-3,TRBV9,NA,NA,TGTGCCAGCAGCCTCCAGACAAGCACAGATACGCAGTATTTT,CASSLQTSTDTQYF
TRBJ1-3,TRBV5-1,NA,NA,TGCGCCAGCAGCCCTGGTTCCGGGAGTGGAAACACCATATATTTT,CASSPGSGSGNTIYF
TRBJ2-3,TRBV7-8,NA,NA,TGTGCCAGCTTCCCATGGGAGCCGGAGTTCGGGAGCACAGATACGCAGTATTTT,CASFPWEPEFGSTDTQYF
TRBJ2-1,TRBV28,NA,TRBD2,TGTGCCAGCAGTCCAGCCCTAGCGGGCTCCTACAATGAGCAGTTCTTC,CASSPALAGSYNEQFF
TRBJ2-1,TRBV5-1,NA,NA,TGCGCCAGCAGCTTTCTCACAGGGAGCTCCTACAATGAGCAGTTCTTC,CASSFLTGSSYNEQFF
TRBJ1-2,TRBV6-5,NA,TRBD1,TGTGCCAGCAGTCCACAGACAGGGTTTGGCTACACCTTC,CASSPQTGFGYTF
TRBJ2-7,TRBV7-8,few,NA,TGTGCCAGCAGCTTAGGGCCGGCAGGGTACTGGGGATACGAGCAGTACTTC,CASSLGPAGYWGYEQYF
TRBJ2-1,TRBV19,NA,TRBD2,TGTGCCAGTAGTATAGTGCGGGAGAGGGCTGAGCAGTTCTTC,CASSIVRERAEQFF
TRBJ1-1,TRBV19,few,NA,TGTGCCAGTAGCCTCACGCCGGGCACTGAAGCTTTCTTT,CASSLTPGTEAFF
TRBJ2-1,TRBV27,NA,TRBD1,TGTGCCAGCAGTTCCGGACAGGGAAGGGATGAGCAGTTCTTC,CASSSGQGRDEQFF
TRBJ1-1,TRBV5-1,NA,TRBD1,TGCGCCAGCAGCCCAGGGGGGACCGCTGAAGCTTTCTTT,CASSPGGTAEAFF
TRBJ1-1,TRBV2,NA,NA,TGTGCCAGCACCTCGTCAGGAGGGATCGCTGAAGCTTTCTTT,CASTSSGGIAEAFF
TRBJ1-1,TRBV28,NA,NA,TGTGCCAGCAGTTTATTGCCAGGGCTGAACACTGAAGCTTTCTTT,CASSLLPGLNTEAFF
TRBJ1-2,TRBV28,NA,NA,TGTGCCAGCAGTTTAAGTAGTCAGGGGAACTATGGCTACACCTTC,CASSLSSQGNYGYTF
TRBJ1-5,TRBV2,once,NA,TGTGCCAGCAGTGAGGGTGGGGGAGGTCAGCCCCAGCATTTT,CASSEGGGGQPQHF